One and the same sample provided the 7 T cell receptor beta chains below, sequenced in a study of blood T cells in healthy people across ages. Alongside a J-beta primer mix, a sample-barcoded 5' primer served in a second PCR lasting roughly 7 to 11 cycles. Each CDR3 protein is one row after TCRdb ran MiXCR on the 5' RACE reads. The table records 1 million or so distinct CDR3 sequences, roughly a quarter of them present only once. The same specimen was also included in a second study, on T cells of mothers and their children.

The sequenced sample was blood. The receptors were gathered from a girl between 2 and 10 years old in good health.

J is TRBJ1-3 and V is TRBV2; TRBD1 aligns across 7 bases. Germline assignment: CDR1 SNHLY and CDR2 FYNNEI. The CDR3 loop spans 15 amino acids. Unmatched junction bases numbered 5, after V lost 6 bases and J lost 0 bases. The CDR3 protein is CASRGDSRSGNTIYF. The CDR3 DNA follows: TGTGCCAGCAGGGGGGACAGTCGCTCTGGAAACACCATATATTTT.

This chain connects TRBV27 to TRBJ1-2; 9 bases are shared with TRBD1. J was trimmed by 4 bases and V by 2 bases; bases with no gene match: 5. Germline V gene lookup returns CDR1 MNHEY and CDR2 SMNVEV (reference sequence). This CDR3 has 15 residues. For the CDR3, the DNA is TGTGCCAGCAGTTTAGGGGGACAGGGTTTCTATGGCTACACCTTC. Its translation is CASSLGGQGFYGYTF.

Points on this clonotype: Without the conserved terminal phenylalanine or tryptophan, this CDR3 likely stems from a read error. The chain recombines TRBV3-1 with TRBJ2-3, with TRBD1 as a possible D gene (6 bases). The CDR3 is made up of 14 amino acids. Germline V gene lookup returns CDR1 LGHDT and CDR2 YNNKEL (reference sequence). V was clipped by 3 bases and J by 5 bases, with 12 bases between them. The CDR3 DNA is TGTGCCAGCAGCCAGACAGGTCCACGAGATACGCAGTATTTG. Protein: CASSQTGPRDTQYL.

This chain joins TRBV4-1 and TRBJ2-5, with a weak D call TRBD1 (5 bases). Germline CDR1 and CDR2: MGHRA and YSYEKL. V gave up 2 bases and J gave up 5 bases, with 12 bases separating them. This CDR3 is 14 amino acids long. This CDR3 reads CASSQQGLGETQYF. The CDR3 region has the DNA TGCGCCAGCAGCCAACAGGGCCTTGGGGAGACCCAGTACTTC.

J is TRBJ2-1 and V is TRBV12-3 or TRBV12-4, with TRBD2 matching over 7 bases. The J segment lost 3 bases and the V segment lost 3 bases, leaving 5 bases of the junction unmatched. The CDR3 covers 15 residues. CDR3 in amino acids: CASSFSSGNYNEQFF. CDR3 sequence (DNA): TGTGCCAGCAGTTTTTCCAGCGGGAACTACAATGAGCAGTTCTTC.

This clonotype was counted between two and nine times. J is TRBJ2-7 and V is TRBV29-1; D gene ambiguous. There are 14 residues in the CDR3. The V and J ends lost 6 bases and 4 bases respectively, with 19 bases between them. Germline V gives CDR1 SQVTM, CDR2 ANQGSEA. CDR3 DNA sequence: TGCAGCGTGCCCCCCAGTGGCCCCCCGTACGAGCAGTACTTC. Translating gives CSVPPSGPPYEQYF.

This clonotype has just a few counts. J is TRBJ1-3 and V is TRBV12-3 or TRBV12-4; maybe TRBD1 (5 bases). V lost 4 bases to trimming and J lost 1 base, with 11 bases between them. This CDR3 comprises 15 residues. CDR3 nucleotide sequence: TGTGCCAGCAGTTCCCTGTGGGGGTCTGGAAACACCATATATTTT. Residues: CASSSLWGSGNTIYF.